This T cell receptor (beta chain) was recovered during a study of Ad26.COV2.S vaccination and SARS-CoV-2 variants. Data came from immunoSEQ multiplex PCR; TCRdb stores just in-frame clones and leaves some out. The data contain more than 250,000 clones, around 87% of them singletons. Treatment in this sample: about 20 received Ad26.COV2.S at low or high dose, single or two shots; roughly five received placebo; per-sample allocation not given. Sampling was done on day 63 after the first vaccine or placebo injection. The CDR3 loop spans 15 amino acids. From germline, CDR1 is SGHTA and CDR2 FQGNSA. Trimming left V 1 base short and J 4 bases short, with 13 bases between.

The chain joins TRBV7-2 to TRBJ1-2, with D uncertain. This sequence was found in a person aged 18-65 years who received the Ad26.COV2.S COVID-19 vaccine or a placebo. The sequencing here drew on peripheral blood, taken in a trial of Ad26.COV2.S vaccine versus placebo. This chain's CDR3 is CASSLERSSFYGYTF. The CDR3 DNA follows: TGTGCCAGCAGCTTAGAGCGGTCCAGCTTCTATGGCTACACCTTC. The full variable domain, in which reference TRBV7-2 and TRBJ1-2 provide the parts outside the CDR3, is GAGVSQSPSNKVTEKGKDVELRCDPISGHTALYWYRQSLGQGLEFLIYFQGNSAPDKSGLPSDRFSAERTGGSVSTLTIQRTQQEDSAVYLCASSLERSSFYGYTFGSGTRLTVV.